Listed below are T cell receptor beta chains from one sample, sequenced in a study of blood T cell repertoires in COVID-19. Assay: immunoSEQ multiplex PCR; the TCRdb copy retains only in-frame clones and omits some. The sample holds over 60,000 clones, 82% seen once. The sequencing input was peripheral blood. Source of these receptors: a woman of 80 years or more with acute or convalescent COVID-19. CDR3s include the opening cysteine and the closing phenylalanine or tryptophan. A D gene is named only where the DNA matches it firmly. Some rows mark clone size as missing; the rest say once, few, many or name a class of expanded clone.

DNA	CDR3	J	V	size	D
TGTGCCACCAGCAGCCAATCAGGGGTTTCACCCCTCCACTTT	CATSSQSGVSPLHF	TRBJ1-6	TRBV15	NA	NA
TGTGCCAGCAGCCAAGATAGGGGGGACAGCTCTGGAAACACCATATATTTT	CASSQDRGDSSGNTIYF	TRBJ1-3	TRBV3-1/TRBV3-2	NA	TRBD1
TGTGCCAGCAGTTACGGCGGGAACACTGAAGCTTTCTTT	CASSYGGNTEAFF	TRBJ1-1	TRBV28	NA	NA
TGTGCCAGCAGTCAGGGGAGGGGCACCCTGAAAGAGACCCAGTACTTC	CASSQGRGTLKETQYF	TRBJ2-5	TRBV28	NA	NA
TGTGCCAGCAGTTTAGCTAGGACAGGGCCTTTTCAAGAGACCCAGTACTTC	CASSLARTGPFQETQYF	TRBJ2-5	TRBV28	NA	TRBD1
TGTGCCAGCAGTGAAGCCGGGATCCTCTCCACAGATACGCAGTATTTT	CASSEAGILSTDTQYF	TRBJ2-3	TRBV6-1	NA	NA
TGTGCCACCAGCAGAGAACAGCCCTTTAGGTACGAGCAGTACTTC	CATSREQPFRYEQYF	TRBJ2-7	TRBV15	NA	NA
TGTGCCACCAGTGCCACTACAGGGGGGCAAAACATTCAGTACTTC	CATSATTGGQNIQYF	TRBJ2-4	TRBV24-1	few	TRBD1
TGTGCCAGCAGCTTAGTTGGGACAGGGGGCTCTGGGGCCAACGTCCTGACTTTC	CASSLVGTGGSGANVLTF	TRBJ2-6	TRBV7-6	NA	TRBD1
TGCGCCAGCAGCTCCAAGGCGGGACTAGCCCGAGATGAGCAGTTCTTC	CASSSKAGLARDEQFF	TRBJ2-1	TRBV5-1	NA	TRBD2
TGTGCCAGCAGTGTGGAAGGGGCGGACACAGATACGCAGTATTTT	CASSVEGADTDTQYF	TRBJ2-3	TRBV2	NA	NA
TGTGCCTGGAGGGGGGGAGTTCGTAACACTGAAGCTTTCTTT	CAWRGGVRNTEAFF	TRBJ1-1	TRBV30	NA	NA
TGCGCCAGCAGCTTGCTATTTTTTGGAACAGGGGCCGGTGGCTACACCTTC	CASSLLFFGTGAGGYTF	TRBJ1-2	TRBV5-1	NA	TRBD1
TGTGCCAGCAGTTACCGGGGGGCTACGGCCAAAAACATTCAGTACTTC	CASSYRGATAKNIQYF	TRBJ2-4	TRBV6-2/TRBV6-3	NA	NA
TGTGCCAGCAGCTCCCGGACAGCCTCGAACACTGAAGCTTTCTTT	CASSSRTASNTEAFF	TRBJ1-1	TRBV9	NA	NA
TGTGCCAGTAGTATAAGTGGGCCCAATGAGCAGTTCTTC	CASSISGPNEQFF	TRBJ2-1	TRBV19	NA	NA
TGTGCCAGCAGTCCCTCCCGGTGGGCTAGCGGGAGTATCTCCTACAATGAGCAGTTCTTC	CASSPSRWASGSISYNEQFF	TRBJ2-1	TRBV28	NA	TRBD2
TGTGCCAGCAGCCCCACAAACTATGGCTACACCTTC	CASSPTNYGYTF	TRBJ1-2	TRBV13	NA	NA
TGCGCCAGCAGCCGGTACATCGCCGGGACAGGTATTGAAAAACTGTTTTTT	CASSRYIAGTGIEKLFF	TRBJ1-4	TRBV4-1	NA	TRBD1
TGCAGTCCCCCCGGGTATGGCTACACCTTC	CSPPGYGYTF	TRBJ1-2	TRBV20-1	NA	NA
TGTGCCAGTAGTGCTCACAGGGGAGAGACCCAGTACTTC	CASSAHRGETQYF	TRBJ2-5	TRBV19	NA	TRBD1
TGTGCCAGCAGCTTAACCGGGACAGTGAACACTGAAGCTTTCTTT	CASSLTGTVNTEAFF	TRBJ1-1	TRBV5-8	NA	TRBD1
TGTGCCAGCAGCGTAGATTTCCAGGGCTATGGCTACACCTTC	CASSVDFQGYGYTF	TRBJ1-2	TRBV9	NA	NA
TGTGCCAGCAGTGGGGGCAGAGAAGAGACCCAGTACTTC	CASSGGREETQYF	TRBJ2-5	TRBV2	NA	NA
TGTGCCAGTTCACCCCCGGGCACCGGGGAGCTGTTTTTT	CASSPPGTGELFF	TRBJ2-2	TRBV19	NA	NA
TGTGCCAGTAGTATAGACTCGGGACAGTCAACTGGCTACACCTTC	CASSIDSGQSTGYTF	TRBJ1-2	TRBV19	NA	TRBD1
TGTGCCAGCAGCTCGGGACAGGGTCGGAACACCATATATTTT	CASSSGQGRNTIYF	TRBJ1-3	TRBV5-4	NA	TRBD1
TGCGCCAGCAGCGACAGGGGGCTCAATGAGCAGTTCTTC	CASSDRGLNEQFF	TRBJ2-1	TRBV23-1	NA	TRBD1
TGTGCCAGCAGTTTATCTGCAGGGGATTTAGGCTACACCTTC	CASSLSAGDLGYTF	TRBJ1-2	TRBV28	few	NA
TGTGCCAGCAGCCTGGGTAGCGGGAGAACCACAGATACGCAGTATTTT	CASSLGSGRTTDTQYF	TRBJ2-3	TRBV11-3	NA	TRBD2
TGTGCCAGCAAGGGGGTCGGAGTGGTCGGCAATCAGCCCCAGCATTTT	CASKGVGVVGNQPQHF	TRBJ1-5	TRBV27	NA	NA
TGTGCCACGACCCGGACTATAACTCTGGGAGAGCAGTACTTC	CATTRTITLGEQYF	TRBJ2-7	TRBV6-1	NA	NA
TGTGCCAGTAGTATCGGAGGTCCGAACACCGGGGAGCTGTTTTTT	CASSIGGPNTGELFF	TRBJ2-2	TRBV19	NA	NA
TGTGCCAGCAGCCCGCCGGGACAGGTAGTGTATTACACCTTC	CASSPPGQVVYYTF	TRBJ1-2	TRBV3-1/TRBV3-2	NA	TRBD1
TGTGCCAGTGGGAGGCAGGGTGAGCAGTTCTTC	CASGRQGEQFF	TRBJ2-1	TRBV6-5	NA	NA
TGTGCCAGCAGTTGGAAAACAGGGGATCGGGACACTGAAGCTTTCTTT	CASSWKTGDRDTEAFF	TRBJ1-1	TRBV6-5	NA	TRBD1
TGTGCCAGCAGCCAAGACAGGGGAAGCAATCAGCCCCAGCATTTT	CASSQDRGSNQPQHF	TRBJ1-5	TRBV6-5	NA	TRBD1
TGTGCCAGCTCACCTGGGGCAACAACTAATGAAAAACTGTTTTTT	CASSPGATTNEKLFF	TRBJ1-4	TRBV18	NA	NA
TGTGCCAGCAGCTTAGGGACTACCACAGATACGCAGTATTTT	CASSLGTTTDTQYF	TRBJ2-3	TRBV7-9	NA	NA
TGTGCCAGCAGCCAAGATACGGGAGCGGGAGGCGGGGTTTTATACGAGCAGTACTTC	CASSQDTGAGGGVLYEQYF	TRBJ2-7	TRBV4-2	NA	TRBD2